This T cell receptor (beta chain) was recorded in a study of T cells in Graves' hyperthyroidism and ophthalmopathy. Background on the study: Peripheral blood was drawn at first diagnosis, prior to all treatment. The study, taken as a whole, reports: A model using 13 V-J features told ophthalmopathy apart from stable hyperthyroidism.

The study left out patients who had uncontrolled infection, other autoimmune disease, pregnancy or lactation. The study based diagnoses on clinical symptoms, serum thyroxine and TRAb, thyroid ultrasound and orbital computed tomography. The TCR beta CDR3 regions underwent amplification using RNA transcripts as the source. RT-PCR in the first round (using the HTBI primer set) targeted the TCR CDR3. TCRdb re-called the multiplex PCR reads with MiXCR, one entry per CDR3 protein. Seen here are roughly 290,000 distinct CDR3 sequences, 17% observed once, and the top ten hold roughly 53%. A note on this clonotype: As yet, its antigen is unknown.

Looked up from germline, CDR1 is DFQATT and CDR2 is SNEGSKA (reference sequence). This CDR3 region has 15 residues. With 3 bases removed from V and 11 bases from J, the gap between germline ends came to 22 bases. The sequence came from a woman aged 60-70 years with Graves' ophthalmopathy. V and J are TRBV20-1 and TRBJ1-4; weak D call: TRBD1 (6 bases). The sequenced material came from blood. As DNA, the CDR3 is TGCAGTGCTAGCAAGACCGGGACAAAAATCGGGAAACTGTTTTTT. Its protein is CSASKTGTKIGKLFF.